The clone carrying this TCR beta chain was picked up many times. Its antigen remains unknown. Each donor's blood draw was 7.5 to 10 milliliters of peripheral blood. Samples each yielded at least 5.5 micrograms of total RNA. This sample is drawn from a study of blood T cells in healthy people across ages. Germline V gene data show CDR1 as LGHNA and CDR2 as YNFKEQ. Trimming cost V 0 bases and J 3 bases, with 9 bases left between them. This CDR3 is built from 15 residues. Whole-study findings and limits: Since the PBMCs were unsorted, naive and antigen-experienced cells could not be conclusively compared.

The second PCR ran roughly 6 to 12 cycles with a sample-barcoded 5' primer and J-beta primers. TCRdb processed the 5' RACE reads anew with MiXCR; each CDR3 protein has one entry. The sample includes 850,000 to 950,000 distinct CDR3 sequences, 29% of them seen just once. The TCR sequence derives from a woman older than 75 in good health. Sample: blood. The chain employs TRBV4-2 and TRBJ2-4; D possibly matches TRBD1 or TRBD2 (6 bases each). CDR3 sequence: CASSQERGVKNIQYF. CDR3 coding DNA: TGTGCCAGCAGCCAAGAGAGGGGGGTCAAAAACATTCAGTACTTC.